The rows below give T cell receptor beta chains drawn from one sample of a study of cytomegalovirus exposure and HLA in healthy donors. The protocol was immunoSEQ multiplex PCR, while the TCRdb copy is restricted to in-frame clones and leaves out a portion. Found here are under 95,000 clones; the top ten clones hold about 0.5%. The sample taken for sequencing was PBMCs. These receptors all come from a man in his forties or fifties in good health and CMV-seronegative. The conserved cysteine and the conserved F or W are not part of the CDR3 here.

>TRBJ2-3|TRBV7-2
ASSLVLAGGRRTDTQY
>TRBJ1-2|TRBV19
ASSTRWTDGYT
>TRBJ1-4|TRBV11-2
ASSWRDGEKLF
>TRBJ2-3|TRBV11-2
ASSLIREADTQY
>TRBJ2-1|TRBV18
ASSPQERSYNEQF
>TRBJ2-1|TRBV19
ASSIEGQAYNEQF
>TRBJ2-1|TRBV4-1
ASEGPGGEQF
>TRBJ1-1|TRBV27
ASSERGQEAF
>TRBJ2-7|TRBV9
ASSGGQEIVVHEQY
>TRBJ2-2|TRBV9
ASSAQGGQVGELF
>TRBJ1-1|TRBV5-1
ASSLRPPGTEAF
>TRBJ1-2|TRBV6-4
ASSAGGEGYGYT
>TRBJ1-1|TRBV28
ASTLIGTEAF
>TRBJ2-6|TRBV7-9
ASSSNSGANVLT
>TRBJ2-3|TRBV2
ASVPDSTPDTQY
>TRBJ2-7|TRBV27
ASRTGGDGMYEQY
>TRBJ2-1|TRBV7-9
ASRPRTPAGRNEQF
>TRBJ2-1|TRBV9
ASSVAGGILYNEQF
>TRBJ1-2|TRBV6-5
ASSKITGGDYGYT
>TRBJ2-3|TRBV9
ASSPRGGRADTQY
>TRBJ2-5|TRBV5-4
ASSSRAGETQY
>TRBJ1-2|TRBV19
ASSADRGNRKRYGYT
>TRBJ2-2|TRBV4-3
ASSQVYGGGTGELF
>TRBJ1-3|TRBV29-1
SVVQGSSGNTIY
>TRBJ2-5|TRBV5-4
ASSLWGRETQY
>TRBJ1-2|TRBV5-1
ASTNEHGYT
>TRBJ1-1|TRBV29-1
SVEGKMNTEAF
>TRBJ1-3|TRBV28
ASSPTVDSGNTIY
>TRBJ1-1|TRBV5-4
ASRPFLRLGARWNTEAF
>TRBJ1-5|TRBV7-2
ASSSQDPQPQH
>TRBJ2-3|TRBV28
ASSLYGENDRTTDTQY
>TRBJ1-4|TRBV4-1
ASSFLPDPREKLF
>TRBJ2-1|TRBV12-5
ASGPGQGAYNEQF